This TCR beta chain was documented in a study of post-analysis software for immune sequencing data. General study findings and limits: Patients carried a few TRBV segments more frequently than controls did, and TRBV5-6, TRBV5-1 and TRBV20-1 were among them.

The V gene lost 10 bases and the J gene lost 1 base, with 14 bases spanning the gap. The CDR3 totals 13 residues. Germline V gene sequence: CDR1 MGHDK, CDR2 SYGVNS. Unique molecular identifiers were present in the TCR beta cDNA libraries. One entry per CDR3 protein results from TCRdb running MiXCR on the PCR reads. The table has some 700,000 distinct CDR3 sequences, over 45% seen once. In this sample, this clonotype turned up a few times. Its antigen is unknown. The sequence was obtained from a girl aged 2 to 9 with multiple sclerosis. Sequenced material: blood. This chain joins TRBV25-1 and TRBJ2-7; the D gene is possibly TRBD1 (7 bases). Here the CDR3 reads CATKTGTSYEQYF. The CDR3 DNA follows: TGTGCCACCAAGACAGGGACTTCCTACGAGCAGTACTTC.